This paragraph reports one T cell receptor (beta chain). This entry is derived from a study of blood T cell repertoires in COVID-19. Whole-study context: In each case, the material was cDNA or gDNA derived from T cells, B-cell-depleted T cells, or PBMCs.

The data were produced by immunoSEQ multiplex PCR, yet TCRdb's version contains in-frame clones alone and is incomplete. In the table there are approximately 110,000 clones, less than 85% of which are singletons. Input material: peripheral blood. The clonotype originates from a human donor in a cohort sampled during active or convalescent COVID-19.

CDR3 protein: CATDRGPNTEAFF. The DNA for the CDR3 is TGCGCCACCGACAGGGGGCCGAACACTGAAGCTTTCTTT. The chain has TRBV10-2 and TRBJ1-1; 10 nucleotides match TRBD1. J lost 1 base, V lost 10 bases, and 3 bases had no gene match. The CDR3 has 13 amino acids. The V gene's germline CDR1 is WSHSY and CDR2 SAAADI.